A single sample is the source of the 24 T cell receptor beta chains below, sequenced in a study of cytomegalovirus exposure and HLA in healthy donors. Use of 60 Vbeta and 13 Jbeta primers characterized the PCR. TCRdb's table, derived via immunoSEQ multiplex PCR, lists solely in-frame clones and lacks some. The sample contains around 200,000 clones, around three quarters of which appear only once. What was sequenced was PBMCs. The receptors here all came from a woman aged 25-40 years in good health and CMV-seropositive.

This chain connects TRBV27 to TRBJ2-7; the D gene is possibly TRBD2 (6 bases). Germline V gene lookup returns CDR1 MNHEY and CDR2 SMNVEV (reference sequence). V dropped 0 bases and J dropped 0 bases, with 9 bases sitting between them. The CDR3 runs 15 residues. The CDR3 loop reads CASSLSSSASYEQYF. CDR3 nucleotides: TGTGCCAGCAGTTTATCCTCTAGCGCCTCCTACGAGCAGTACTTC.

The rearrangement uses TRBV5-1 and TRBJ2-5, with D maybe TRBD2 (5 bases). The germline gives CDR1 SGHRS, CDR2 YFSETQ. The length of the CDR3 is 14 residues. With 2 bases removed from V and 0 bases from J, the gap between germline ends came to 8 bases. DNA for the CDR3: TGCGCCAGCAGCTTCTCGAGGGACCAAGAGACCCAGTACTTC. Its protein is CASSFSRDQETQYF. The full variable domain, its missing parts supplied by reference TRBV5-1 and TRBJ2-5, is KAGVTQTPRYLIKTRGQQVTLSCSPISGHRSVSWYQQTPGQGLQFLFEYFSETQRNKGNFPGRFSGRQFSNSRSEMNVSTLELGDSALYLCASSFSRDQETQYFGPGTRLLVL.

The chain uses TRBV7-2 and TRBJ1-6, with D maybe TRBD1 (6 bases). Germline V gives CDR1 SGHTA, CDR2 FQGNSA. The CDR3 length is 15 residues. The V gene lost 5 bases and the J gene lost 5 bases, with 13 bases spanning the gap. CDR3 protein: CASSQQGDHNSPLHF. CDR3 coding DNA: TGTGCCAGCAGCCAACAGGGAGACCATAATTCACCCCTCCACTTT.

This rearrangement joins TRBV7-9 to TRBJ2-7, with D perhaps TRBD2 (5 bases). CDR3 length: 13 amino acids. The germline CDR1 and CDR2 sequences are SEHNR and FQNEAQ (reference sequence). The V end lost 7 bases, the J end lost 0 bases, and 10 bases lay between the germline ends. The CDR3 nucleotides are TGTGCCAGCACGATTAGCGCCTCCTACGAGCAGTACTTC. It yields the protein CASTISASYEQYF.

The chain is built from TRBV10-1 and TRBJ2-1, with TRBD1 matching over 7 bases. Germline CDR1 is WNHNN and CDR2 is SYGVQD (reference sequence). The CDR3 runs 14 residues. V dropped 0 bases and J dropped 8; count of bases not matched to a gene: 4. The chain's CDR3 is CASSESRQGHEQFF. CDR3 sequence (DNA): TGCGCCAGCAGTGAGTCGCGACAGGGACATGAGCAGTTCTTC.

This clone is a singleton in its sample. The gene calls are TRBV7-9 and TRBJ1-4; 10 bases match TRBD1. Losses at the gene ends were 4 bases for V and 8 bases for J; bases not matched to a gene: 13. The CDR3 is 17 residues long. The V gene's germline CDR1 is SEHNR and CDR2 FQNEAQ (reference sequence). The CDR3 DNA reads TGTGCCAGCAGCTCCCCCGGGACAGGGGATGGACAGGAAAAACTGTTTTTT. Translation: CASSSPGTGDGQEKLFF.

The V call is TRBV6-5, the J call TRBJ1-5; TRBD1 might be the D (6 bases). The CDR3 extends over 13 amino acids. Germline CDR1 is MNHEY and CDR2 is SVGAGI. The V end lost 8 bases, the J end lost 2 bases, and 10 bases lay between the germline ends. The chain's CDR3 is CASQRQGNQPQHF. The CDR3 region has the DNA TGTGCCAGCCAGAGACAGGGCAATCAGCCCCAGCATTTT.

J is TRBJ2-5 and V is TRBV29-1; 9 nucleotides align to TRBD1. The trim removed 6 bases at V and 7 bases at J, leaving 15 bases unmatched. The germline V gene has CDR1 SQVTM and CDR2 ANQGSEA. This CDR3 has 15 residues. The DNA for the CDR3 is TGCAGCGTGGAGAGGGACAGGGACCTCTTTGGGACCCAGTACTTC. It yields the protein CSVERDRDLFGTQYF.

This clone was detected a few times. The V gene is TRBV6-1, the J gene TRBJ1-5, with 10 bases identical to TRBD1. The CDR3 has 16 residues. The V and J ends lost 4 bases and 3 bases, in that order; junction bases with no gene match: 6. CDR1 and CDR2 (germline): MNHNS, SASEGT. The chain's CDR3 is CASSGTGGWNNQPQHF. The CDR3 DNA reads TGTGCCAGCAGTGGGACAGGGGGTTGGAACAATCAGCCCCAGCATTTT.

The chain employs TRBV6-5 and TRBJ2-1, with D possibly TRBD2 on 6 matching bases. Germline CDR1 MNHEY, CDR2 SVGAGI. The CDR3 runs to 16 residues. V was cut by 2 bases and J by 2 bases, with 13 bases left in between. DNA of the CDR3: TGTGCCAGCAGTTACCAAAGCGGGTCTACCTACAATGAGCAGTTCTTC. It specifies CASSYQSGSTYNEQFF.

The chain is built from TRBV18 and TRBJ1-2; no reliable D call. The CDR3 length is 15 residues. The V gene's germline CDR1 is KGHSH and CDR2 LQKENI. Trimming pared 2 bases from V and 2 bases from J, leaving 12 bases between. In nucleotides, the CDR3 is TGTGCCAGCTCACCAGAGTTCGGGGTAAACTATGGCTACACCTTC. Translation: CASSPEFGVNYGYTF.

The chain employs TRBV10-3 and TRBJ1-5, with 9 bases matching TRBD1. The CDR3 sequence is 14 residues long. Losses at the gene ends were 10 bases for V and 3 bases for J; bases not matched to a gene: 7. The germline CDR1 and CDR2 sequences are ENHRY and SYGVKD. The CDR3 is CASQGQGTNQPQHF. The CDR3 nucleotides read TGTGCCAGCCAGGGACAGGGCACCAATCAGCCCCAGCATTTT.

The chain couples TRBV5-1 to TRBJ2-5, with D possibly matching TRBD2 (6 bases). The CDR3 runs 15 residues. In germline, CDR1 is SGHRS, CDR2 YFSETQ. Trimming removed 4 bases from V and 5 bases from J, with 18 bases in between. The CDR3: CASSPGTSLKETQYF. CDR3 DNA: TGCGCCAGCAGCCCCGGGACTTCACTGAAGGAGACCCAGTACTTC.

This clone was seen more than once but under ten times. The chain has TRBV6-1 and TRBJ1-2; no clear D. V was cut by 3 bases and J by 0 bases, with 8 bases left in between. Germline V lookup: CDR1 MNHNS, CDR2 SASEGT. CDR3 length equals 14 residues. In nucleotides, the CDR3 is TGTGCCAGCAGTGAGCTCAGGTCTAACTATGGCTACACCTTC. Translated, it gives CASSELRSNYGYTF.

This rearrangement joins TRBV2 to TRBJ1-1, with TRBD1 identical over 7 bases. Germline trimming cut 4 bases from V and 1 base from J; bases unmatched to any gene: 3. Germline CDR1 is SNHLY and CDR2 is FYNNEI. The CDR3 extends over 14 amino acids. The CDR3 reads CASSVPGGNTEAFF. DNA for the CDR3: TGTGCCAGCAGTGTGCCAGGGGGGAACACTGAAGCTTTCTTT.

Only a few counts were recorded for this clone. The chain combines TRBV5-6 with TRBJ2-3; 7 positions agree with TRBD2. Germline V lookup: CDR1 SGHDT, CDR2 YYEEEE. V was clipped by 0 bases and J by 5 bases; unmatched bases: 9. CDR3 length: 16 residues. The CDR3 DNA reads TGTGCCAGCAGCTTGGCGGGGGGTAGTAGTAAAGATACGCAGTATTTT. Translating it yields CASSLAGGSSKDTQYF.

The rearrangement uses TRBV29-1 and TRBJ2-3, with TRBD2 matching over 14 bases. Germline V gives CDR1 SQVTM, CDR2 ANQGSEA. J lost 5 bases, V lost 7 bases, and 8 bases had no gene match. The CDR3 has 15 residues. CDR3 protein: CSANGLAGGVDTQYF. CDR3 DNA: TGCAGCGCTAACGGACTAGCGGGAGGTGTAGATACGCAGTATTTT.

V is TRBV19 and J is TRBJ2-3, with TRBD2 matching 9 bases. This CDR3 is 17 amino acids long. Trimming took 4 bases from V and 1 from J; bases not matched to a gene: 9. Germline V lookup: CDR1 LNHDA, CDR2 SQIVND (reference sequence). CDR3 sequence reads: CASSKGPGLAGTDTQYF. The DNA of the CDR3 is TGTGCCAGTAGTAAGGGTCCGGGACTAGCTGGCACAGATACGCAGTATTTT. The whole variable domain, filled in from reference TRBV19 and TRBJ2-3, reads DGGITQSPKYLFRKEGQNVTLSCEQNLNHDAMYWYRQDPGQGLRLIYYSQIVNDFQKGDIAEGYSVSREKKESFPLTVTSAQKNPTAFYLCASSKGPGLAGTDTQYFGPGTRLTVL.

This chain joins TRBV7-9 and TRBJ1-1, with 9 bases aligning to TRBD1. The CDR3 covers 17 residues. CDR1 and CDR2 from the germline V gene are SEHNR and FQNEAQ (reference sequence). V was pared by 2 bases and J by 0 bases, with 7 bases of the junction left unmatched. The CDR3 reads CASSLPRTGAMNTEAFF. CDR3 sequence (DNA): TGTGCCAGCAGCTTACCCCGGACAGGGGCTATGAACACTGAAGCTTTCTTT.

The chain is built from TRBV18 and TRBJ2-1; perhaps TRBD2 as D (7 bases). Trimming pared 1 base from V and 7 bases from J, leaving 14 bases between. Per germline, CDR1 KGHSH and CDR2 LQKENI. CDR3 size: 15 residues. The CDR3, as DNA: TGTGCCAGCTCACCACTCGGCGGGGGCTGGAATGAGCAGTTCTTC. Translating it yields CASSPLGGGWNEQFF.

This clone appeared a few times. The chain couples TRBV6-5 to TRBJ1-1; the D gene is possibly TRBD1 (5 bases). V shed 3 bases and J shed 1 base, with 6 bases lying between them. Germline CDR1 and CDR2: MNHEY and SVGAGI. The length of the CDR3 is 13 residues. CDR3 nucleotide sequence: TGTGCCAGCAGTTATGGACAGAACACTGAAGCTTTCTTT. It encodes CASSYGQNTEAFF.

This rearrangement joins TRBV6-5 to TRBJ2-3; D ambiguous. Germline values: CDR1 MNHEY, CDR2 SVGAGI. CDR3 length equals 14 residues. The V end lost 5 bases, the J end lost 4 bases, and 13 bases lay between the germline ends. CDR3 loop: CASSLSVVSDTQYF. CDR3 sequence (DNA): TGTGCCAGCAGTCTAAGTGTAGTCTCAGATACGCAGTATTTT.

The CDR3 is CATSRDLLKQGVRETQYF. In DNA form, the CDR3 reads TGTGCCACCAGCAGAGATCTTTTAAAACAGGGGGTCCGGGAGACCCAGTACTTC. The chain uses TRBV15 and TRBJ2-5; 8 nucleotides match TRBD1. Trimming removed 0 bases from V and 5 bases from J; junction bases left unmatched: 14. Germline V CDR1 and CDR2: LNHNV, YYDKDF (reference sequence). This CDR3 contains 18 residues.

CDR3 in amino acids: CASSQDPGGHNEQFF. For the CDR3, the DNA is TGCGCCAGCAGCCAAGATCCGGGGGGGCACAATGAGCAGTTCTTC. The chain recombines TRBV4-3 with TRBJ2-1, with 8 bases aligning to TRBD2. Germline CDR1 LGHNA, CDR2 YSLEER. J gave up 5 bases and V 0 bases, and 3 bases lay outside the gene matches. The CDR3 totals 15 residues.